The 30 T cell receptor beta chains below come from one sample, sequenced in a study of OX40 agonist ivuxolimab in advanced cancers. Profiled with immunoSEQ multiplex PCR; TCRdb holds only in-frame clones, not every one. The sample contains roughly 20,000 clones, approximately 83% of which appear only once. Material: CD4+ or CD8+ T cells sorted from blood, obtained in a trial of the OX40 agonist ivuxolimab. The origin of the receptors is an adult with an advanced solid tumor such as melanoma, head and neck, liver or kidney cancer.

The chain couples TRBV15 to TRBJ2-3; no definite D call. The V gene's germline CDR1 is LNHNV and CDR2 YYDKDF (reference sequence). The CDR3 is 13 amino acids. V lost 0 bases to trimming and J lost 4 bases, with 5 bases between them. The CDR3 DNA sequence: TGTGCCACCAGCAGAGATAGACCAGATACGCAGTATTTT. Translated, it gives CATSRDRPDTQYF.

The genes are TRBV7-6 and TRBJ2-2, with D possibly matching TRBD1 (6 bases). The V end was cut by 5 bases, the J end by 4 bases, with 11 bases between. Germline V gene data show CDR1 as SGHVS and CDR2 as FNYEAQ. The CDR3 covers 14 residues. The CDR3 DNA reads TGTGCCAGCAGCCGTGGACAGTTCACCGGGGAGCTGTTTTTT. Protein: CASSRGQFTGELFF.

The gene calls are TRBV29-1 and TRBJ1-1; D remains ambiguous. CDR3 length equals 14 residues. Looked up from germline, CDR1 is SQVTM and CDR2 is ANQGSEA. The V and J ends lost 4 bases and 1 base respectively, with 13 bases between them. Here the CDR3 reads CSVAWADPNTEAFF. CDR3 nucleotides: TGCAGCGTTGCTTGGGCAGACCCGAACACTGAAGCTTTCTTT. Full variable domain (outside the CDR3, taken from reference TRBV29-1 and TRBJ1-1): SAVISQKPSRDICQRGTSLTIQCQVDSQVTMMFWYRQQPGQSLTLIATANQGSEATYESGFVIDKFPISRPNLTFSTLTVSNMSPEDSSIYLCSVAWADPNTEAFFGQGTRLTVV.

The rearrangement uses TRBV5-1 and TRBJ2-5; possible D gene TRBD1, 7 bases. The DNA end lines up better with TRBJ2-7; the J call may be wrong. This CDR3 contains 13 residues. Germline loops: CDR1 SGHRS, CDR2 YFSETQ. The CDR3 reads CASSLGQGLEQYF. CDR3 DNA: TGCGCCAGCAGCTTGGGACAGGGACTCGAGCAGTACTTC.

The chain links TRBV6-6 to TRBJ2-7; 7 nucleotides match TRBD1. J was trimmed by 1 base and V by 6 bases; bases with no gene match: 6. Germline loops: CDR1 MNHNY, CDR2 SVGAGI (reference sequence). This CDR3 is 14 amino acids long. The CDR3 bases are TGTGCCAGCAGACAGGGGTCCCTATCCTACGAGCAGTACTTC. Protein product: CASRQGSLSYEQYF.

This chain joins TRBV4-2 and TRBJ2-1; 11 nucleotides align to TRBD2. Trimming cost V 4 bases and J 0 bases; bases outside gene matches: 17. The CDR3 consists of 21 residues. Germline V lookup: CDR1 LGHNA, CDR2 YNFKEQ. CDR3 amino acids: CASSLSPGRVAGGSSYNEQFF. The CDR3 DNA is TGTGCCAGCAGCCTATCCCCCGGACGGGTAGCGGGGGGGAGCTCCTACAATGAGCAGTTCTTC.

The chain has TRBV7-2 and TRBJ1-1; D gene ambiguous. Trimming removed 4 bases from V and 1 base from J, with 7 bases in between. The germline V gene encodes CDR1 SGHTA and CDR2 FQGNSA. The CDR3 runs to 13 residues. CDR3 sequence reads: CASSSRANTEAFF. The DNA for the CDR3 is TGTGCCAGCAGCTCTAGGGCGAACACTGAAGCTTTCTTT.

The rearrangement joins TRBV9 to TRBJ2-5; a weak D match, TRBD2 (6 bases). Trimming cost V 0 bases and J 3 bases, with 15 bases left between them. The CDR3 spans 16 residues. Germline V gives CDR1 SGDLS, CDR2 YYNGEE. DNA for the CDR3: TGTGCCAGCAGCGTAGGTGGTAGCGGAGGGAAAGAGACCCAGTACTTC. This translates into CASSVGGSGGKETQYF.

The chain has TRBV29-1 and TRBJ1-1; possibly TRBD1 for D (6 bases). Germline lookup yields CDR1 SQVTM and CDR2 ANQGSEA. This CDR3 is built from 13 residues. V dropped 6 bases and J dropped 1 base, with 12 bases sitting between them. Here the CDR3 reads CSVQDRKNTEAFF. The CDR3 DNA reads TGCAGCGTCCAAGACAGGAAGAACACTGAAGCTTTCTTT.

The chain joins TRBV5-1 to TRBJ2-5, with unresolved D. The CDR3 totals 12 residues. Trimming took off 0 bases at V and 5 bases at J, with 5 bases between the two ends. From germline, CDR1 is SGHRS and CDR2 YFSETQ. This chain's CDR3 is CASSLGAETQYF. The CDR3 DNA reads TGCGCCAGCAGCTTGGGAGCGGAGACCCAGTACTTC.

CDR3 protein: CASSSSGTGRTGELFF. The CDR3 DNA follows: TGCGCCAGCAGCAGTTCCGGGACAGGGAGAACCGGGGAGCTGTTTTTT. The chain couples TRBV5-1 to TRBJ2-2; 9 nucleotides line up with TRBD1. The junction had 9 bases not matched to a gene; V was cut back by 4 bases and J by 5 bases. The CDR3 consists of 16 residues. The germline CDR1 and CDR2 sequences are SGHRS and YFSETQ.

The chain uses TRBV5-8 and TRBJ2-5; D gene uncertain. Germline CDR1 and CDR2: SGHTS and YDEGEE. The CDR3 spans 13 residues. The germline V and J ends were trimmed by 3 bases and 6 bases, with 12 bases remaining between them. The CDR3 DNA sequence: TGTGCCAGCAGCTCCCCCATGGGAAAGACCCAGTACTTC. It codes for CASSSPMGKTQYF.

The chain has TRBV5-6 and TRBJ2-7; 7 bases align to TRBD1. V lost 5 bases and J lost 0; bases outside the gene matches: 8. Per germline, CDR1 SGHDT and CDR2 YYEEEE. CDR3 length: 15 amino acids. CDR3 coding DNA: TGTGCCAGCAGTGAGGGGGCGCGGAGCTCCTACGAGCAGTACTTC. Its protein is CASSEGARSSYEQYF.

The chain links TRBV6-5 to TRBJ2-5; tentatively, D is TRBD2 (6 bases). This CDR3 has 16 residues. Per germline, CDR1 MNHEY and CDR2 SVGAGI. The V end lost 0 bases, the J end lost 5 bases, and 16 bases lay between the germline ends. As DNA, the CDR3 is TGTGCCAGCAGTTACTCGAGAAGGGAGGCGCGCGAGACCCAGTACTTC. Protein: CASSYSRREARETQYF.

The rearrangement joins TRBV5-6 to TRBJ1-2; D gene unclear. The CDR3 extends over 13 amino acids. In germline, CDR1 is SGHDT, CDR2 YYEEEE. V dropped 0 bases and J dropped 2 bases, with 5 bases sitting between them. DNA for the CDR3: TGTGCCAGCAGCTTGGAACAGAACTATGGCTACACCTTC. Amino acid sequence: CASSLEQNYGYTF.

The V gene is TRBV9, the J gene TRBJ2-1; a weak D match, TRBD2 (5 bases). V was clipped by 0 bases and J by 3 bases, with 10 bases between them. CDR1 and CDR2 from the germline V gene are SGDLS and YYNGEE. The length of the CDR3 is 15 residues. The CDR3 sequence is CASSVEDWIYNEQFF. The CDR3 bases are TGTGCCAGCAGCGTAGAGGACTGGATCTACAATGAGCAGTTCTTC.

The rearrangement links TRBV2 to TRBJ2-1, with TRBD2 identical over 13 bases. Germline CDR1 and CDR2: SNHLY and FYNNEI. This CDR3 contains 14 residues. CDR3 DNA sequence: TGTGCTTGCTCAACCGGGACTAGCGGGGCTGAGCAGTTCTTC. As protein: CACSTGTSGAEQFF.

The CDR3 here is CASSPPNRGRSGANVLTF. DNA for the CDR3: TGTGCCAGCTCACCACCGAACAGGGGGAGATCTGGGGCCAACGTCCTGACTTTC. The gene calls are TRBV18 and TRBJ2-6; 8 bases match TRBD1. The V gene end was trimmed by 0 bases and the J gene end by 1 base; junction bases not matched to a gene: 5. The V gene's germline CDR1 is KGHSH and CDR2 LQKENI. CDR3 length equals 18 residues.

V and J are TRBV5-1 and TRBJ2-3, with 7 bases aligning to TRBD2. Looked up from germline, CDR1 is SGHRS and CDR2 is YFSETQ. Trimming took 2 bases from V and 1 from J; bases not matched to a gene: 7. The CDR3 runs to 16 residues. This CDR3 is CASSLDPAGGTDTQYF. CDR3 nucleotide sequence: TGCGCCAGCAGCTTAGACCCCGCGGGAGGCACAGATACGCAGTATTTT.

The chain is built from TRBV30 and TRBJ1-2; no firm D call. V gave up 3 bases and J gave up 2 bases, with 16 bases separating them. The CDR3 consists of 15 residues. The V gene's germline CDR1 is GTSNPN and CDR2 SVGIG (reference sequence). CDR3 loop: CAWRFGGRINYGYTF. DNA for the CDR3: TGTGCCTGGAGGTTCGGAGGCAGGATAAACTATGGCTACACCTTC.

The CDR3 nucleotides read TGTGCCAGCAGCACCCTTGGGACTAGCGGCTCCCACGGTACGCAGTATTTT. Translated: CASSTLGTSGSHGTQYF. This chain connects TRBV5-6 to TRBJ2-3; 11 nucleotides match TRBD2. After removal of 4 bases from V and 8 bases from J, the junction contained 15 bases not matched to a gene. The CDR3 is 17 residues long. CDR1 and CDR2 (germline): SGHDT, YYEEEE.

V and J are TRBV9 and TRBJ2-3; no clear D. The CDR3 is made up of 16 amino acids. Germline V CDR1 and CDR2: SGDLS, YYNGEE. Trimming removed 0 bases at V and 4 bases at J, with 15 bases between. The chain's CDR3 is CASSVEASLRADTQYF. The CDR3 DNA reads TGTGCCAGCAGCGTAGAGGCGTCCCTCCGGGCAGATACGCAGTATTTT.

V gene TRBV6-5 combines with J gene TRBJ2-5; 10 bases agree with TRBD1. Germline loops: CDR1 MNHEY, CDR2 SVGAGI. The junction had 5 bases not matched to a gene; V was cut back by 6 bases and J by 1 base. The CDR3 totals 15 residues. The CDR3 coding sequence is TGTGCCAGCAGGGGGACAGGGGTGACCCAAGAGACCCAGTACTTC. The encoded protein is CASRGTGVTQETQYF.

The chain recombines TRBV7-2 with TRBJ2-7, with TRBD2 matching over 9 bases. With 6 bases clipped from V and 3 bases from J, the junction kept 9 bases outside the gene matches. Germline V gene data show CDR1 as SGHTA and CDR2 as FQGNSA. The CDR3 sequence is 15 residues long. The CDR3 sequence is CASRAGGTFLYEQYF. The CDR3 nucleotides are TGTGCCAGCAGGGCGGGAGGGACCTTTCTCTACGAGCAGTACTTC.

This chain uses TRBV10-3 with TRBJ2-2; D is perhaps TRBD2 (6 bases). Germline V gene data show CDR1 as ENHRY and CDR2 as SYGVKD. The V end lost 4 bases, the J end lost 4 bases, and 10 bases lay between the germline ends. The CDR3 runs to 14 residues. CDR3 sequence reads: CAISVLSGTGELFF. CDR3 in DNA: TGTGCCATCAGTGTTCTTAGCGGCACCGGGGAGCTGTTTTTT.

The chain is built from TRBV27 and TRBJ2-7; the match to TRBD1 covers 9 bases. Germline CDR1 is MNHEY and CDR2 is SMNVEV (reference sequence). CDR3 length: 18 amino acids. Trimming took 5 bases from V and 4 from J; bases not matched to a gene: 18. This CDR3 reads CASSPPTFSGQGDYEQYF. The CDR3 DNA follows: TGTGCCAGCAGTCCCCCCACATTTTCGGGACAGGGAGATTACGAGCAGTACTTC.

The CDR3 nucleotides read TGTGCCAGCAGTCAACAGGGGGCGAACACCGGGGAGCTGTTTTTT. Its translation is CASSQQGANTGELFF. V usage is TRBV27 and J usage is TRBJ2-2; 8 nucleotides match TRBD1. CDR3 length: 15 residues. Germline V lookup: CDR1 MNHEY, CDR2 SMNVEV (reference sequence). Trimming cost V 5 bases and J 0 bases; bases outside gene matches: 2.

The V call is TRBV27, the J call TRBJ1-5; D is uncertain. The CDR3 spans 11 residues. V was trimmed by 10 bases and J by 6 bases, leaving 10 bases between them. Germline assignment: CDR1 MNHEY and CDR2 SMNVEV (reference sequence). CDR3 coding DNA: TGTGCCACAGGCCTGGCTCAGCCCCAGCATTTT. Protein: CATGLAQPQHF.

This chain uses TRBV5-8 with TRBJ1-4, with D perhaps TRBD1 (5 bases). The V gene lost 2 bases and the J gene lost 8 bases, with 19 bases spanning the gap. The CDR3 spans 16 residues. Germline V gene data show CDR1 as SGHTS and CDR2 as YDEGEE. The CDR3 coding sequence is TGTGCCAGCAGCTTACGCCACGGGGCAGCAGGAGAAAAACTGTTTTTT. It encodes CASSLRHGAAGEKLFF.

The CDR3 reads CASRHGTGGSYEQYF. The CDR3 DNA follows: TGTGCCAGCAGACATGGGACAGGGGGCTCCTACGAGCAGTACTTC. The V call is TRBV6-5, the J call TRBJ2-7; TRBD1 matches at 11 bases. CDR3 length: 15 residues. V lost 6 bases, J lost 0 bases, and 4 bases stayed unmatched. CDR1 and CDR2 (germline): MNHEY, SVGAGI.